This T cell receptor (beta chain) was captured in a study of blood T cell repertoires in COVID-19. Profiling relied on immunoSEQ multiplex PCR, and the TCRdb table lists in-frame clones only, not all of them. This table holds over 150,000 clones, 75% to 90% found once. V was trimmed by 7 bases and J by 4 bases, leaving 23 bases between them. CDR1 is SQVTM, CDR2 ANQGSEA, per germline. This CDR3 has 16 amino acids. Sequencing was done on a sample of PBMCs or T cells enriched from blood (not recorded which). The TCR sequence derives from a man aged 40-55 years who had recovered from COVID-19. V and J are TRBV29-1 and TRBJ1-3, with D perhaps TRBD1 (5 bases). In nucleotides, the CDR3 is TGCAGCGCCTCAGACCCACAGGTCCCTGGGGGAAACACCATATATTTT. As protein: CSASDPQVPGGNTIYF.